The next 15 T cell receptor beta chains were all read from a single sample in a study of regulatory T cells in long-lasting Graves disease (dated by TCRdb to the early 2020s). Library generation was performed with multiplex PCR. Sequencer: Illumina HiSeq 4000. CDR3 regions were amplified by Arm-PCR with iRepertoire HTBI primers to construct TCR beta libraries. In TCRdb, the public reads were trimmed at Q25 with fastp and aligned with MiXCR, with productive beta chains retained. Under each unique CDR3 protein, matching rows form one entry showing the most common genes and DNA. The sample profile shows about 380,000 distinct CDR3 sequences; about 14% of them were found once. The ten largest clones capture over 20% of the sample. The time point label for this specimen denotes: newly diagnosed GD, antithyroid drugs for less than 3 months. For both TCR sequencing and RNA sequencing, RNA was extracted from PBMCs using TRIzol.

The starting material was peripheral blood mononuclear cells (PBMCs), obtained at new diagnosis, from a patient treated with antithyroid drugs. Receptor source: a female donor with Graves disease.

This clonotype occurred many times. The chain combines TRBV14 with TRBJ1-1; D unclear. Germline CDR1 SGHDN, CDR2 FVKESK. V dropped 5 bases and J dropped 5 bases, with 12 bases sitting between them. The CDR3 consists of 13 residues. In nucleotides, the CDR3 is TGTGCCAGCAGCTACGGATCCGGGACTGAAGCTTTCTTT. Translated: CASSYGSGTEAFF.

As to this clonotype: It differs at one base from a far larger clone, so likely a read error. The V call is TRBV12-3 or TRBV12-4, the J call TRBJ2-3, with D possibly matching TRBD1 (5 bases). The end of the DNA aligns better with TRBJ2-7, so the J call may be wrong. The CDR3 has 15 residues. CDR3 sequence reads: CASSLSDRVPYEQYF. CDR3 nucleotide sequence: TGTGCCAGCAGTTTATCCGACAGAGTACCGTACGAGCAGTACTTC.

The table lists this clonotype with a few counts. The chain is built from TRBV7-9 and TRBJ1-3; tentatively, D is TRBD1 (6 bases). Trimming cost V 5 bases and J 1 base, with 12 bases left between them. CDR1 and CDR2 (germline): SEHNR, FQNEAQ (reference sequence). This CDR3 is built from 15 residues. This chain's CDR3 is CASSLRTASGNTIYF. The DNA of the CDR3 is TGTGCCAGCAGCCTGAGGACAGCTTCTGGAAACACCATATATTTT.

On this clonotype: Given a far larger clone just one base away, this is likely a sequencing read error. The rearrangement uses TRBV27 and TRBJ2-5; D is unresolved. The CDR3 covers 15 residues. Looked up from germline, CDR1 is MNHEY and CDR2 is SMNVEV (reference sequence). Trimming shortened V by 2 bases and J by 11 bases, and 21 bases separated the two germline ends. This CDR3 is CASSLGGSSYNEQYF. The CDR3 nucleotides read TGTGCCAGCAGTTTAGGCGGTAGCTCCTACAATGAGCAGTACTTC.

This clonotype was counted at least ten times. V gene TRBV12-5 combines with J gene TRBJ1-2; D uncertain. V was cut by 2 bases and J by 2 bases, with 18 bases left in between. Germline lookup yields CDR1 LGHNT and CDR2 FRNRAP. This CDR3 is 17 amino acids long. DNA of the CDR3: TGTGCTAGTGGTTTGCTCGATGGCAGCCGCGAAAACTATGGCTACACCTTC. Translating it yields CASGLLDGSRENYGYTF.

This clonotype was observed many times. This sequence joins TRBV7-9 and TRBJ2-7; 10 nucleotides align to TRBD1. Germline assignment: CDR1 SEHNR and CDR2 FQNEAQ (reference sequence). The CDR3 totals 15 residues. After removal of 1 base from V and 5 bases from J, the junction contained 5 bases not matched to a gene. CDR3 protein: CASSLVRDRGHEQYF. Written as DNA, the CDR3 is TGTGCCAGCAGCTTAGTCCGGGACAGGGGACACGAGCAGTACTTC.

This clonotype was seen ten or more times. The chain has TRBV7-6 and TRBJ2-3, with D possibly being TRBD1 (6 bases). CDR3 length: 15 residues. Trimming cost V 4 bases and J 3 bases, with 14 bases left between them. Germline V gives CDR1 SGHVS, CDR2 FNYEAQ. CDR3 residues: CASSSFGGRTDTQYF. CDR3 DNA sequence: TGTGCCAGCAGCTCTTTTGGGGGCAGAACAGATACGCAGTATTTT.

This clonotype appeared many times. The chain links TRBV6-1 to TRBJ1-1; no clear D. This CDR3 contains 13 residues. V lost 10 bases to trimming and J lost 2 bases, with 14 bases between them. The germline V gene encodes CDR1 MNHNS and CDR2 SASEGT. This chain's CDR3 is CAIRLWGNTEAFF. In DNA form, the CDR3 reads TGTGCCATTCGTTTATGGGGAAACACTGAAGCTTTCTTT.

In this sample, this clonotype turned up a few times. This chain connects TRBV28 to TRBJ2-1; TRBD2 matches at 8 bases. Trimming cost V 2 bases and J 8 bases; bases outside gene matches: 14. Germline V gene lookup returns CDR1 MDHEN and CDR2 SYDVKM. The CDR3 is 17 residues long. The CDR3 DNA reads TGTGCCAGCAGTTTAGCTCTAGCGGGTGGGAGGTTTGATGAGCAGTTCTTC. Residues: CASSLALAGGRFDEQFF.

This clonotype was recorded only once. A much larger clonotype is one base distant, so this may be a read error. The chain uses TRBV30 and TRBJ2-3; D is perhaps TRBD2 (5 bases). CDR1 and CDR2 from the germline V gene are GTSNPN and SVGIG (reference sequence). The ends were cut back, 8 bases at V and 4 bases at J, with 16 bases in the middle. The CDR3 is made up of 13 amino acids. CDR3 sequence (DNA): TGTGCCACGGACTCCCTAGGCTCAGATACGCAGTATTTT. This sequence encodes CATDSLGSDTQYF.

The chain has TRBV28 and TRBJ2-2; 7 bases agree with TRBD2. Germline CDR1 and CDR2: MDHEN and SYDVKM. J lost 1 base, V lost 1 base, and 3 bases had no gene match. The CDR3 consists of 16 residues. The CDR3 here is CASSLSGGMNTGELFF. The CDR3, as DNA: TGTGCCAGCAGTTTATCCGGGGGGATGAACACCGGGGAGCTGTTTTTT.

This clonotype was picked up a small number of times. This chain connects TRBV18 to TRBJ2-5; 7 bases line up with TRBD2. The CDR3 runs 16 residues. V shed 2 bases and J 2 bases; nucleotides not matched to a gene: 8. Germline loops: CDR1 KGHSH, CDR2 LQKENI. The chain's CDR3 is CASSPARTSGQETQYF. In nucleotides, the CDR3 is TGTGCCAGCTCACCAGCCAGGACTAGTGGACAAGAGACCCAGTACTTC. Full variable domain (missing parts from reference TRBV18 and TRBJ2-5): NAGVMQNPRHLVRRRGQEARLRCSPMKGHSHVYWYRQLPEEGLKFMVYLQKENIIDESGMPKERFSAEFPKEGPSILRIQQVVRGDSAAYFCASSPARTSGQETQYFGPGTRLLVL.

This clonotype turned up a few times. This rearrangement joins TRBV9 to TRBJ2-7; TRBD2 might be the D (5 bases). V lost 0 bases and J lost 2, with 9 bases in between. The CDR3 loop spans 14 amino acids. Per the germline V gene, CDR1 is SGDLS and CDR2 is YYNGEE. The CDR3 spells CASSVDGSPYEQYF. The CDR3, as DNA: TGTGCCAGCAGCGTAGATGGGAGCCCCTACGAGCAGTACTTC.

This clonotype has ten or more counts. V is TRBV29-1 and J is TRBJ2-5; 9 bases agree with TRBD2. Germline CDR1 and CDR2: SQVTM and ANQGSEA. The V and J ends lost 0 bases and 5 bases, in that order; junction bases with no gene match: 13. This CDR3 spans 17 amino acids. The CDR3 protein is CSVEDPSWREGRETQYF. The CDR3 DNA reads TGCAGCGTTGAAGATCCCTCATGGCGGGAGGGCCGGGAGACCCAGTACTTC.

This clonotype was counted at least ten times. This chain links TRBV20-1 with TRBJ1-1; D may be TRBD1 (6 bases). Germline V gene data show CDR1 as DFQATT and CDR2 as SNEGSKA (reference sequence). Trimming pared 3 bases from V and 0 bases from J, leaving 11 bases between. CDR3 length: 14 residues. As DNA, the CDR3 is TGCAGTGCTAGTGCGGACAGTTTGAACACTGAAGCTTTCTTT. Its translation: CSASADSLNTEAFF.